This T cell receptor beta chain was sequenced in a study of T cell repertoires in cytomegalovirus infection. Study information: Indications of both CMV infection and matching HLA type were provided by public TCR beta signatures.

Notes on the study in general: Summed frequency of shared TCR beta families picked out CMV carriers who also had the relevant HLA.

Each CDR3 protein gets one entry after TCRdb re-called the reads with MiXCR. The table lists about 530,000 distinct CDR3 sequences, 26% of them singletons. With regard to this clonotype: The antigen remains unidentified.

From germline, CDR1 is SQVTM and CDR2 ANQGSEA. J lost 5 bases, V lost 1 base, and 2 bases had no gene match. The CDR3 sequence is 13 residues long. Sequenced material: PBMCs. This chain connects TRBV29-1 to TRBJ2-5; 9 nucleotides match TRBD2. The origin of this receptor is a human donor in good health (CMV status not recorded). Some clones in this sample may be carry-over from other donors' samples. Here the CDR3 reads CSVEGGRGETQYF. CDR3 nucleotide sequence: TGCAGCGTTGAAGGCGGGAGGGGCGAGACCCAGTACTTC.